The 11 T cell receptor beta chains given below trace back to one sample, sequenced in a study of CD8+CD57+ T cells in acquired aplastic anemia. Genomic DNA templated the TCR beta VDJ and CDR3 profiling. TCRdb processed the reads anew with MiXCR; each CDR3 protein has one entry. Of approximately 170,000 distinct CDR3 sequences in the sample, about 53% were seen once. The sample taken for sequencing was sorted CD4+, CD8+, or CD8+CD57+ T cells (not recorded which) from PBMCs. These receptors were obtained from a human donor in good health, serving as a control.

This chain joins TRBV29-1 and TRBJ2-3, with D possibly TRBD2 on 6 matching bases. The CDR3 sequence is 13 residues long. V dropped 7 bases and J dropped 4 bases, with 15 bases sitting between them. CDR1 is SQVTM, CDR2 ANQGSEA, per germline. The CDR3 region has the DNA TGCAGCGCAAACCCCAGGGAGGCAGATACGCAGTATTTT. Translating gives CSANPREADTQYF.

This clonotype was detected many times. The chain uses TRBV9 and TRBJ2-5, with TRBD2 matching over 10 bases. The CDR3 is 15 residues long. Germline CDR1 SGDLS, CDR2 YYNGEE. With V trimmed by 0 bases and J by 4 bases, 3 bases remained unmatched. CDR3 DNA sequence: TGTGCCAGCAGCGTAGGAGCGGGGGGGGGAGAGACCCAGTACTTC. Protein: CASSVGAGGGETQYF.

This clonotype was counted many times. The chain joins TRBV5-1 to TRBJ1-4; 8 positions match TRBD1. The V gene's germline CDR1 is SGHRS and CDR2 YFSETQ. V lost 0 bases, J lost 0 bases, and 10 bases stayed unmatched. The CDR3 sequence is 19 residues long. The CDR3 nucleotides are TGCGCCAGCAGCTTGGGATTTACAGGGGGGCCTGCAACTAATGAAAAACTGTTTTTT. This translates into CASSLGFTGGPATNEKLFF.

This clonotype was seen just once. The J gene is TRBJ1-2, the V gene TRBV10-3; D unclear. The V and J ends lost 0 bases and 8 bases respectively, with 13 bases between them. The germline V gene encodes CDR1 ENHRY and CDR2 SYGVKD. This CDR3 contains 14 residues. CDR3 DNA: TGTGCCATCAGTGAGTCAGGTCTCCCGGGGGGCTACACCTTC. Residues: CAISESGLPGGYTF.

V usage is TRBV28 and J usage is TRBJ2-5; TRBD2 matches at 15 bases. The CDR3 has 16 residues. Losses at the gene ends were 8 bases for V and 2 bases for J; bases not matched to a gene: 6. Germline lookup yields CDR1 MDHEN and CDR2 SYDVKM. CDR3 in DNA: TGTGCCAGCGCCTTCGGGACTAGCGGGGGGCAAGAGACCCAGTACTTC. This codes for CASAFGTSGGQETQYF. Full variable domain (remainder filled in from reference TRBV28 and TRBJ2-5): DVKVTQSSRYLVKRTGEKVFLECVQDMDHENMFWYRQDPGLGLRLIYFSYDVKMKEKGDIPEGYSVSREKKERFSLILESASTNQTSMYLCASAFGTSGGQETQYFGPGTRLLVL.

V is TRBV9 and J is TRBJ2-2, with TRBD2 matching 8 bases. After removal of 3 bases from V and 3 bases from J, the junction contained 4 bases not matched to a gene. This CDR3 comprises 15 residues. The V gene's germline CDR1 is SGDLS and CDR2 YYNGEE. The CDR3 region is CASSGYSGDTGELFF. CDR3 DNA sequence: TGTGCCAGCAGCGGATATAGCGGGGACACCGGGGAGCTGTTTTTT.

The CDR3 loop is CASSTRTGWDGYTF. The CDR3 DNA reads TGTGCCAGTAGTACTCGGACAGGGTGGGATGGCTACACCTTC. The chain recombines TRBV19 with TRBJ1-2, with 8 bases identical to TRBD1. Germline CDR1 LNHDA, CDR2 SQIVND (reference sequence). J lost 6 bases, V lost 4 bases, and 7 bases had no gene match. The CDR3 covers 14 residues.

V gene TRBV5-6 combines with J gene TRBJ2-7, with D maybe TRBD2 (6 bases). Germline V gene data show CDR1 as SGHDT and CDR2 as YYEEEE. This CDR3 has 14 residues. V shed 4 bases and J shed 6 bases, with 17 bases lying between them. In DNA, the CDR3 is TGTGCCAGCAGCCTGAGTCTAGCGACCCGCGAGCAGTACTTC. Protein sequence: CASSLSLATREQYF. Complete variable domain (other parts from reference TRBV5-6 and TRBJ2-7): DAGVTQSPTHLIKTRGQQVTLRCSPKSGHDTVSWYQQALGQGPQFIFQYYEEEERQRGNFPDRFSGHQFPNYSSELNVNALLLGDSALYLCASSLSLATREQYFGPGTRLTVT.

V is TRBV24-1 and J is TRBJ2-2; unclear D gene. Germline V lookup: CDR1 KGHDR, CDR2 SFDVKD. Between the trimmed V and J ends, which lost 7 bases and 5 bases, there was a span of 7 bases. The CDR3 covers 12 residues. CDR3 protein: CATRLRTGELFF. As DNA, the CDR3 is TGTGCCACCAGGCTGAGGACCGGGGAGCTGTTTTTT.

In its sample, this clonotype was seen many times. This sequence joins TRBV15 and TRBJ1-5, with D possibly TRBD1 on 6 matching bases. Trimming cost V 2 bases and J 2 bases, with 13 bases left between them. Per the germline V gene, CDR1 is LNHNV and CDR2 is YYDKDF (reference sequence). The CDR3 sequence is 16 residues long. The CDR3 DNA follows: TGTGCCACCAGCAGATTTGACAGGATCCGCAATCAGCCCCAGCATTTT. Protein: CATSRFDRIRNQPQHF.

This clonotype has a count of ten or more. The chain recombines TRBV19 with TRBJ1-2; D is perhaps TRBD1 (6 bases). V dropped 4 bases and J dropped 0 bases, with 15 bases sitting between them. CDR3 length: 16 residues. The germline gives CDR1 LNHDA, CDR2 SQIVND (reference sequence). The chain's CDR3 is CASSSGTGSPNYGYTF. The CDR3 coding sequence is TGTGCCAGTAGTAGTGGAACAGGGAGCCCTAACTATGGCTACACCTTC.